The present T cell receptor beta chain was sequenced within a study of shared T cell receptors in the human thymus. The assay was immunoSEQ multiplex PCR, and TCRdb's table has in-frame clones only and misses some. The table lists over 65,000 clones, more than 90% of them singletons. Sample: thymocytes. This clonotype was obtained from a human donor.

The DNA for the CDR3 is TGTGCCACCAGCAGAGATCCCCCCCCGCGAGTGCCCAACACTGAAGCTTTCTTT. It is translated as CATSRDPPPRVPNTEAFF. The gene calls are TRBV15 and TRBJ1-1; no clear D. Germline CDR1 reads LNHNV; CDR2 reads YYDKDF (reference sequence). The CDR3 is 18 residues long. V was clipped by 0 bases and J by 2 bases, with 19 bases between them.